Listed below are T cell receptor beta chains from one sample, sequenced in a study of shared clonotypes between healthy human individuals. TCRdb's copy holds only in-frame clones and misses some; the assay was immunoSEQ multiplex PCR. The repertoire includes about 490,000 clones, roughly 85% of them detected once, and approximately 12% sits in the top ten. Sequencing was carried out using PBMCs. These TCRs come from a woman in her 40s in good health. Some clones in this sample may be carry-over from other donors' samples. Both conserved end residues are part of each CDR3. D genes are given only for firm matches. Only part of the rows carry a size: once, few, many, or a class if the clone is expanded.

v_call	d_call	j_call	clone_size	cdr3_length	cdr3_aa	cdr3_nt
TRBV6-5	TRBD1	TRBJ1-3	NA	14	CASSLQGSGNTIYF	TGTGCCAGCAGTCTACAGGGGAGTGGAAACACCATATATTTT
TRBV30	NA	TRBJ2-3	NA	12	CAWRGSADTQYF	TGTGCCTGGAGAGGGTCCGCAGATACGCAGTATTTT
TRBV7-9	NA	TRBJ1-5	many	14	CASSFDGYYQPQHF	TGTGCCAGCAGCTTTGACGGCTATTATCAGCCCCAGCATTTT
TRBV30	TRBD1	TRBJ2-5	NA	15	CAWIGGIGGLETQYF	TGTGCCTGGATAGGTGGCATAGGGGGCCTGGAGACCCAGTACTTC
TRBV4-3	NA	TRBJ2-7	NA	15	CASSQDSGSDYEQYF	TGCGCCAGCAGCCAAGATTCGGGGTCAGACTACGAGCAGTACTTC
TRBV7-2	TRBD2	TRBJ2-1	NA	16	CASSLVFASGTNEQFF	TGTGCCAGCAGCTTAGTCTTTGCTAGCGGGACTAATGAGCAGTTCTTC
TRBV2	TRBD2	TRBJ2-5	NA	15	CASSGLAGDGETQYF	TGTGCCAGCAGTGGACTAGCGGGAGATGGGGAGACCCAGTACTTC
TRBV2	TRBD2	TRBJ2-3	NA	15	CASSGLAPSTDTQYF	TGTGCCAGCAGTGGACTAGCGCCGAGCACAGATACGCAGTATTTT
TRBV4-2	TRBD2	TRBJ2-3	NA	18	CASSQEGGSSADTDTQYF	TGTGCCAGCAGCCAAGAGGGGGGGAGTAGCGCGGACACAGATACGCAGTATTTT
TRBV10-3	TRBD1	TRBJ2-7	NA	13	CAISETGAYEQYF	TGTGCCATCAGTGAGACAGGGGCCTACGAGCAGTACTTC
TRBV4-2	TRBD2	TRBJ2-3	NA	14	CASSHGTSLYTQYF	TGTGCCAGCAGCCATGGGACTAGCCTATATACGCAGTATTTT
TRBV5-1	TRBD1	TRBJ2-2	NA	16	CASSAPGQGITGELFF	TGCGCCAGCAGCGCTCCGGGACAGGGAATAACCGGGGAGCTGTTTTTT
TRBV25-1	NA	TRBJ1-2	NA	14	CASSGTDATYGYTF	TGTGCCAGCAGTGGGACCGATGCCACCTATGGCTACACCTTC
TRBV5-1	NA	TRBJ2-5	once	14	CASRSRDAQETQYF	TGCGCCAGCAGAAGCCGGGACGCACAAGAGACCCAGTACTTC
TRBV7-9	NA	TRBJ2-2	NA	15	CASSRRQRNTGELFF	TGTGCCAGCAGCCGTAGACAAAGAAACACCGGGGAGCTGTTTTTT
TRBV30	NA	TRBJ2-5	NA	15	CAWSLGGQFQETQYF	TGTGCCTGGAGTTTGGGGGGGCAGTTCCAAGAGACCCAGTACTTC
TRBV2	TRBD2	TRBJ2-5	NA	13	CASSWTRQETQYF	TGTGCCAGCAGTTGGACTAGGCAAGAGACCCAGTACTTC
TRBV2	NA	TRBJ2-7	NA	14	CASRHRQLAYEQYF	TGTGCCAGCAGACACCGACAGTTAGCCTACGAGCAGTACTTC
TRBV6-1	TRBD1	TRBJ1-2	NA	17	CASSELRPPGQAHGYTF	TGTGCCAGCAGTGAATTGAGGCCGCCGGGACAGGCCCATGGCTACACCTTC
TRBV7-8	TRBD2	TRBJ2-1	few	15	CASLLLSGRGNEQFF	TGTGCCAGCCTACTCCTAAGCGGGAGGGGGAACGAGCAGTTCTTC
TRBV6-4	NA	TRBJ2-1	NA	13	CASSDSSLTEQFF	TGTGCCAGCAGTGACTCGAGTCTGACTGAGCAGTTCTTC
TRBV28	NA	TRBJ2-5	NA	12	CASSPSLGAQYF	TGTGCCAGCAGTCCCAGCCTGGGGGCCCAGTACTTC
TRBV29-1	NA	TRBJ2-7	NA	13	CSVTPGEPYEQYF	TGCAGCGTTACTCCTGGAGAACCCTACGAGCAGTACTTC
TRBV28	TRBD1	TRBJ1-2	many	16	CASSSSSQGQVYGYTF	TGTGCCAGCAGTTCGTCCTCCCAGGGACAGGTCTATGGCTACACCTTC
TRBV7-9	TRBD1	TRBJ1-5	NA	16	CASSSLTGPLNQPQHF	TGTGCCAGCAGCTCACTGACAGGGCCCCTCAATCAGCCCCAGCATTTT
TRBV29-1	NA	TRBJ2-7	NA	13	CSVRRTGSYEQYF	TGCAGCGTTAGAAGGACTGGTTCCTACGAGCAGTACTTC
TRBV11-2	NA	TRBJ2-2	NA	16	CASSLLPGANTGELFF	TGTGCCAGCAGCTTACTACCAGGCGCGAACACCGGGGAGCTGTTTTTT
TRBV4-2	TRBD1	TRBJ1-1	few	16	CASSPSGGQGFTEAFF	TGTGCCAGCAGCCCCTCTGGGGGACAGGGGTTCACTGAAGCTTTCTTT